This T cell receptor beta chain is from a study of vaccination effects on CD4 cells after COVID-19. Across the study: It was a median of 72 days after the second dose that post-vaccine samples were obtained. With around 10 ug/ml peptides and around 10 IU/ml IL-2, 2 million or so PBMC per well were cultured.

Notes on this clone: The target antigen is unknown.

Following 10 days of culture, CD4+ T cells were isolated. Participants received two doses of either the BNT162b2 or mRNA-1273 vaccine. Vaccinated participants had no history of SARS-CoV-2 infection and tested negative for nucleocapsid antibodies. Assay: immunoSEQ multiplex PCR; the TCRdb copy retains only in-frame clones and omits some. The repertoire has roughly 30,000 clones, around 70% of them found once; the top ten carry more than 13%. Study results and caveats: The vaccine-induced clones of healthy vaccinees included only 1 of 255 that cross-reacted with common cold coronaviruses.

The CDR3 is 15 residues long. Germline-derived CDR1 and CDR2 are ENHRY and SYGVKD. J lost 7 bases, V lost 4 bases, and 4 bases had no gene match. Source: CD4+ T cells from PBMCs cultured without peptide, taken after COVID-19 vaccination. This chain connects TRBV10-3 to TRBJ1-6; TRBD1 matches 10 bases. This receptor was obtained from a human donor who received a COVID-19 vaccine. CDR3 nucleotide sequence: TGTGCCATCAGTGCCGGACAGGGGGTGAATTCACCCCTCCACTTT. Translated: CAISAGQGVNSPLHF.